The clone carrying this TCR beta chain turned up a few times. The data belong to a study of blood T cells in healthy people across ages. A J-beta primer mix and a sample-barcoded 5' primer were used in a second PCR of about 7 to 12 cycles. A single record per CDR3 protein comes from TCRdb applying MiXCR to the 5' RACE reads. This table has approximately 760,000 distinct CDR3 sequences, about 25% appearing once. The CDR3 is made up of 20 amino acids. Germline V gene sequence: CDR1 SGHTA, CDR2 FQGNSA. Trimming removed 1 base from V and 3 bases from J; junction bases left unmatched: 16. This sample also belongs to another study, concerning T cells of mothers and their children.

The sequenced material came from blood. This chain joins TRBV7-2 and TRBJ2-3, with 10 bases fitting TRBD2. This receptor was obtained from a boy aged 5-17 years in good health. CDR3 amino acids: CASSLGVGVASGGLTDTQYF. In nucleotides, the CDR3 is TGTGCCAGCAGCTTAGGAGTCGGGGTGGCTAGCGGGGGCTTGACAGATACGCAGTATTTT.